A selection of T cell receptor beta chains follows, all from one sample in a study of graft-versus-host responses after intestinal transplantation. TCRdb's copy holds only in-frame clones and misses some; the assay was immunoSEQ multiplex PCR. The sample lists roughly 60,000 clones, about 93% occurring once. Sequences were derived from PBMCs, sampled roughly 120 days after intestinal transplantation. Every receptor here comes from a human patient who received an intestinal transplant, so some T cells may come from the graft donor. The CDR3 runs from the conserved cysteine through the conserved F or W. A D gene is named only where the DNA matches it firmly. For some rows the clone size is stated as once, few or many, or as a class when expanded; others skip it.

>NA|NA|TRBV30|TRBJ1-4
CAWSAYEPAGTNEKLFF
TGTGCCTGGAGCGCGTACGAGCCGGCAGGGACTAATGAAAAACTGTTTTTT
>NA|NA|TRBV18|TRBJ2-2
CASSLSGALFPTGELFF
TGTGCCAGCTCACTTTCGGGGGCATTATTTCCGACCGGGGAGCTGTTTTTT
>NA|TRBD1|TRBV5-4|TRBJ1-1
CASSFPDRGRGTEAFF
TGTGCCAGCAGCTTCCCGGACAGGGGGCGGGGCACTGAAGCTTTCTTT
>NA|TRBD1|TRBV18|TRBJ2-7
CASSPYPGTGWERHYEQYF
TGTGCCAGCTCACCCTATCCGGGGACAGGGTGGGAACGGCACTACGAGCAGTACTTC
>NA|TRBD2|TRBV7-9|TRBJ2-2
CASSPTFTSGRTGELFF
TGTGCCAGCAGCCCGACCTTCACTAGCGGGAGGACCGGGGAGCTGTTTTTT
>few|TRBD1|TRBV7-2|TRBJ1-6
CASSSETGVVSPLHF
TGTGCCAGCAGCTCCGAGACAGGGGTGGTTTCACCCCTCCACTTT
>NA|NA|TRBV19|TRBJ1-4
CAGDLSGKLFF
TGTGCCGGGGACCTTTCGGGAAAACTGTTTTTT
>NA|NA|TRBV15|TRBJ1-4
CATSRMGVGYRNEKLFF
TGTGCCACCAGCAGGATGGGAGTTGGCTACAGGAATGAAAAACTGTTTTTT
>NA|TRBD2|TRBV5-1|TRBJ2-5
CASSHSDKAGELRGETQYF
TGCGCCAGCAGCCACTCAGATAAAGCGGGAGAGCTACGTGGAGAGACCCAGTACTTC
>NA|NA|TRBV7-9|TRBJ2-1
CASSLVSNYNEQFF
TGTGCCAGCAGCTTAGTGTCAAACTACAATGAGCAGTTCTTC
>NA|TRBD1|TRBV6-4|TRBJ2-7
CASGTGNSYEQYF
TGTGCCAGCGGGACAGGAAACTCCTACGAGCAGTACTTC
>few|TRBD2|TRBV5-1|TRBJ2-4
CASSLGAGVAKNIQYF
TGCGCCAGCAGCTTGGGAGCGGGAGTCGCCAAAAACATTCAGTACTTC
>NA|NA|TRBV19|TRBJ2-7
CASSISPDYEQYF
TGTGCCAGTAGTATATCTCCAGACTACGAGCAGTACTTC
>NA|TRBD1|TRBV2|TRBJ2-7
CASRNRGYEQYF
TGTGCCAGCAGAAACAGGGGCTACGAGCAGTACTTC
>NA|NA|TRBV9|TRBJ2-2
CASSPRGPGTNTGELFF
TGTGCCAGCAGCCCCAGAGGTCCGGGGACGAACACCGGGGAGCTGTTTTTT
>NA|TRBD1|TRBV4-1|TRBJ1-6
CASAQLQGPYNSPLHF
TGCGCCAGCGCCCAGCTACAGGGGCCGTATAATTCACCCCTCCACTTT
>NA|TRBD1|TRBV15|TRBJ1-2
CATRPGTVNYGYTF
TGTGCCACCAGGCCAGGGACAGTTAACTATGGCTACACCTTC
>NA|NA|TRBV7-3|TRBJ1-1
CASSLEGETEAFF
TGTGCCAGCAGCTTAGAGGGAGAAACTGAAGCTTTCTTT
>NA|NA|TRBV27|TRBJ1-4
CASSPSWGGEKLFF
TGTGCCAGCAGTCCAAGTTGGGGGGGCGAAAAACTGTTTTTT
>NA|NA|TRBV7-9|TRBJ2-5
CASSFPDSQETQYF
TGTGCCAGCAGCTTCCCCGACAGTCAAGAGACCCAGTACTTC
>NA|TRBD1|TRBV6-1|TRBJ1-1
CASSEEVWGQGTGEAFF
TGTGCCAGCAGTGAAGAGGTCTGGGGACAGGGGACGGGTGAAGCTTTCTTT
>NA|NA|TRBV7-9|TRBJ1-6
CASSFGRGVGSPLHF
TGTGCCAGCAGCTTTGGGAGAGGGGTTGGTTCACCCCTCCACTTT
>once|NA|TRBV5-1|TRBJ2-5
CASSLEPVGSIQYF
TGCGCCAGCAGCTTGGAGCCGGTAGGGTCGATCCAGTACTTC
>once|NA|TRBV19|TRBJ1-1
CASKGPTEAFF
TGTGCCAGTAAGGGACCTACTGAAGCTTTCTTT